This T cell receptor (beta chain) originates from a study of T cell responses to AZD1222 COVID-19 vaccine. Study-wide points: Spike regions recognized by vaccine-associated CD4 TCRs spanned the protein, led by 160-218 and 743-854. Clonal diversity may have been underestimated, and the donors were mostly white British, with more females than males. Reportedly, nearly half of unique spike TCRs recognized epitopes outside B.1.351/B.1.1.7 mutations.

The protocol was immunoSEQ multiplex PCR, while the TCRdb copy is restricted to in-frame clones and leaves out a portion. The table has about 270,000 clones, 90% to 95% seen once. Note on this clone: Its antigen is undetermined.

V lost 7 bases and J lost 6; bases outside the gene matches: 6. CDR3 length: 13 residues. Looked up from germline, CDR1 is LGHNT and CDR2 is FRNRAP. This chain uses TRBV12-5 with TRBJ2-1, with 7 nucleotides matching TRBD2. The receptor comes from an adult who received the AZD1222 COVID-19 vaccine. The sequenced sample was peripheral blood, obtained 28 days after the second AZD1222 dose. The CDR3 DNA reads TGTGCTAGTGCTCGCGGGGGACTCAATGAGCAGTTCTTC. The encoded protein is CASARGGLNEQFF.